Below are 2 T cell receptor beta chains sequenced from a single sample in a study of shared clonotypes between healthy human individuals. It was CD45RO-negative cells, positively selected for CCR7, that made up naive CD8 cells, with terminally differentiated effector memory CD45RA+ cells excluded. Clones were read by immunoSEQ multiplex PCR, and TCRdb kept only the in-frame ones, dropping some. The table has roughly 2.1 million clones, about 92% seen once. Material: naive CD8+ T cells from PBMCs. The receptors come from a man in his late teens or twenties in good health. Some clones in this sample may be carry-over from other donors' samples.

The CDR3 DNA is TGTGCCAGCAGCTTAGCGTTTCAAGGGTTCGAGCAGTACTTC. It is translated as CASSLAFQGFEQYF. The rearrangement uses TRBV7-2 and TRBJ2-7; D is uncertain. V shed 0 bases and J shed 6 bases, with 12 bases lying between them. CDR1 and CDR2 (germline): SGHTA, FQGNSA. CDR3 length: 14 amino acids.

The DNA for the CDR3 is TGTGCCAGCACCGTAGCATTGGGCACCGGGGAGCTGTTTTTT. This translates into CASTVALGTGELFF. The rearrangement joins TRBV4-2 to TRBJ2-2; D ambiguous. This CDR3 has 14 residues. The V gene's germline CDR1 is LGHNA and CDR2 YNFKEQ. The V end was cut by 7 bases, the J end by 4 bases, with 13 bases between.